Below are 5 T cell receptor beta chains sequenced from a single sample in a study of blood T cell repertoires in COVID-19. The assay was immunoSEQ multiplex PCR, and TCRdb's table has in-frame clones only and misses some. This sample has 29,000 or so clones; approximately 84% occur once, and the top ten carry 7.5% to 10%. The sequenced sample was peripheral blood. Receptors were obtained from an elderly man with active COVID-19.

This clone appeared once. The rearrangement links TRBV6-4 to TRBJ2-1; 7 bases map to TRBD2. This CDR3 has 15 residues. Trimming at V came to 4 bases and at J to 3 bases, leaving 6 bases not matched to a gene. Germline lookup yields CDR1 MRHNA and CDR2 SNTAGT. CDR3 amino acids: CASSVWTSRYNEQFF. The CDR3 DNA reads as TGTGCCAGCAGTGTGTGGACTAGTCGCTACAATGAGCAGTTCTTC.

J is TRBJ1-1 and V is TRBV7-2; maybe TRBD1 (6 bases). The CDR3 totals 14 residues. Germline V gives CDR1 SGHTA, CDR2 FQGNSA. V shed 6 bases and J shed 2 bases, with 13 bases lying between them. This CDR3 reads CASRGQTLNTEAFF. Here the CDR3 DNA reads TGTGCCAGCAGAGGACAGACCTTAAACACTGAAGCTTTCTTT.

This chain joins TRBV5-6 and TRBJ2-2; D not certain. This CDR3 comprises 13 residues. Germline V gene lookup returns CDR1 SGHDT and CDR2 YYEEEE. The V end lost 0 bases, the J end lost 5 bases, and 5 bases lay between the germline ends. As DNA, the CDR3 is TGTGCCAGCAGCTTGGGTCGTACCGGGGAGCTGTTTTTT. Translating it yields CASSLGRTGELFF.

This sequence joins TRBV28 and TRBJ1-2; D is unclear. This CDR3 region has 12 residues. Germline CDR1 and CDR2: MDHEN and SYDVKM. V was clipped by 4 bases and J by 5 bases, with 8 bases between them. The DNA for the CDR3 is TGTGCCAGCAGTTCGTCCGGGTATGGCTACACCTTC. Its translation: CASSSSGYGYTF.

V and J are TRBV27 and TRBJ2-2; TRBD1 is a possible D gene (5 bases). CDR1 and CDR2 (germline): MNHEY, SMNVEV (reference sequence). V lost 5 bases, J lost 3 bases, and 16 bases lay in between. The CDR3 has 16 residues. The CDR3 protein is CASSLSNPGYTGELFF. The CDR3 nucleotides read TGTGCCAGCAGTCTGTCGAACCCAGGGTACACCGGGGAGCTGTTTTTT.